This T cell receptor (beta chain) was recorded in a study of blood T cell repertoires in COVID-19. Across the study: The United States, Italy and Spain supplied acute and convalescent COVID-19 samples. Nucleic acid was either cDNA or gDNA, and it came from T cells, B-cell-depleted T cells, or PBMCs.

Original data processing: Reference gene primer amplification yielded estimated nucleated cell counts. The method was immunoSEQ multiplex PCR; TCRdb's version includes in-frame clones alone and lacks a portion of them. V and J calls and clone size are copied from that table; D and trimming were computed from the DNA. The repertoire includes about 140,000 clones, 80% to 90% of them detected once, and less than 2% sits in the top ten. The CDR3 has 11 residues. V lost 5 bases to trimming and J lost 9 bases, with 10 bases between them. This TCR was sampled from a woman between 50 and 59 years old with acute or convalescent COVID-19. The gene calls are TRBV12-3 or TRBV12-4 and TRBJ1-1; tentatively, D is TRBD1 (6 bases). Input material: peripheral blood. The CDR3 reads CASSLRGKAFF. The CDR3 DNA follows: TGTGCCAGCAGTCTTAGGGGGAAAGCTTTCTTT.